Sequencing of this T cell receptor (beta chain) was carried out in a study of blood T cell repertoires in COVID-19. Study background: From the United States, Italy and Spain came samples of acute and convalescent COVID-19. T cells, B-cell-depleted T cells, or PBMCs provided the cDNA or gDNA that served as material.

This CDR3 comprises 12 residues. Trimming shortened V by 2 bases and J by 5 bases, and 9 bases separated the two germline ends. In germline, CDR1 is GTSNPN, CDR2 SVGIG (reference sequence). Each exposed participant met a COVID-19 case in the 2 weeks preceding study entry. Profiling relied on immunoSEQ multiplex PCR, and the TCRdb table lists in-frame clones only, not all of them. The sample holds a few hundred thousand clones, around nine tenths seen once. Sequencing input: PBMCs or T cells enriched from blood (not recorded which). This sequence was found in a woman in her 30s who had been exposed to COVID-19. The chain combines TRBV30 with TRBJ1-2, with unresolved D. This CDR3 reads CAWSIREYGYTF. CDR3 coding DNA: TGTGCCTGGAGTATAAGAGAGTATGGCTACACCTTC.